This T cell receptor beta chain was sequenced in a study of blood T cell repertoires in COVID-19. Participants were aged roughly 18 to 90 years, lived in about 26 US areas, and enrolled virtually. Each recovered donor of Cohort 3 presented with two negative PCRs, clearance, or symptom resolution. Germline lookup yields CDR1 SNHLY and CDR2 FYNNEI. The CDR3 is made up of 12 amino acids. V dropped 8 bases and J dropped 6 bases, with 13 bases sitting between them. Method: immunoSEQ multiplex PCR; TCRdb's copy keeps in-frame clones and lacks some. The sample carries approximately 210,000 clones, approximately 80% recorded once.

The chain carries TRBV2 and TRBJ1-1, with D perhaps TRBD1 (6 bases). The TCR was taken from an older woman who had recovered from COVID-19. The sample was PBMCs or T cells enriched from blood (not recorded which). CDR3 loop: CASAGEWAEAFF. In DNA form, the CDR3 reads TGTGCCAGCGCAGGGGAATGGGCTGAAGCTTTCTTT.